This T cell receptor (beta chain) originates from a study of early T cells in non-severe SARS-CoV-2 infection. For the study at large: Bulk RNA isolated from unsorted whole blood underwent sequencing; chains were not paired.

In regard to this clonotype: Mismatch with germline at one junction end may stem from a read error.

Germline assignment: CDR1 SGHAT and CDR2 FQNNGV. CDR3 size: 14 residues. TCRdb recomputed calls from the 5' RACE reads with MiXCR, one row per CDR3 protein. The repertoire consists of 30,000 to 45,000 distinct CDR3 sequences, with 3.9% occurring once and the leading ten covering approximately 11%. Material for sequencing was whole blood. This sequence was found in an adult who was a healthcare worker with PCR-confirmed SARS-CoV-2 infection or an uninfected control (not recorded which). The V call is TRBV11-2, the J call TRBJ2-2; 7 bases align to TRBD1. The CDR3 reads CVSSVGTATGELFF. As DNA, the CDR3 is TGTGTCAGCAGCGTCGGGACAGCCACCGGGGAGCTGTTTTTT.